Sequencing of this TCR beta chain was carried out in a study of shared clonotypes between healthy human individuals. The sorted-subset replicate PCRs were given 150 to 250 ng DNA, which is tens of thousands of T cell genomes. Some clones are missing from TCRdb's copy, which holds only in-frame ones; the method was immunoSEQ multiplex PCR. The table records just under 95,000 clones, 68% of them present only once. The origin of this receptor is a man aged 25-40 years in good health. Sequenced sample: memory CD8+ T cells sorted from blood. Subset given: CD45RO+ cells pooled with CCR7-negative TemRA cells.

CDR3 amino acids: CASRLRWESAGELFF. The CDR3 DNA sequence: TGTGCCAGCAGACTCAGGTGGGAGTCCGCCGGGGAGCTGTTTTTT. This sequence joins TRBV7-8 and TRBJ2-2; tentatively, D is TRBD2 (5 bases). The germline gives CDR1 SGHVS, CDR2 FQNEAQ. The CDR3 loop spans 15 amino acids. Between the trimmed V and J ends, which lost 6 bases and 6 bases, there was a span of 17 bases.